This TCR beta chain was sequenced in a study of blood T cell repertoires in COVID-19. Study as a whole: Samples came from the United States, Italy and Spain, spanning acute and convalescent COVID-19. The analysed material was cDNA or gDNA that came from T cells, B-cell-depleted T cells, or PBMCs.

Profiled with immunoSEQ multiplex PCR; TCRdb holds only in-frame clones, not every one. The sample shows 150,000 to 200,000 clones, about four fifths of them seen only once. V lost 2 bases and J lost 8, with 15 bases in between. The CDR3 is 15 amino acids. The germline V gene has CDR1 SGHTA and CDR2 FQGNSA. The TCR originated in a woman older than 75 with acute or convalescent COVID-19. Sequenced input: peripheral blood. The chain recombines TRBV7-2 with TRBJ2-2, with D maybe TRBD1 (6 bases). CDR3 loop: CASSLRQARGGELFF. For the CDR3, the DNA is TGTGCCAGCAGCTTACGACAGGCGCGAGGTGGGGAGCTGTTTTTT.